This passage covers 3 T cell receptor beta chains from one sample sequenced in a study of blood T cell repertoires in COVID-19. The method was immunoSEQ multiplex PCR; TCRdb's version includes in-frame clones alone and lacks a portion of them. The sample yields over 85,000 clones, about 86% seen once. The sequenced sample was peripheral blood. These receptors all come from a woman in her sixties or seventies with acute or convalescent COVID-19.

The J gene is TRBJ1-5, the V gene TRBV5-1; 8 bases map to TRBD1. Germline CDR1 and CDR2: SGHRS and YFSETQ. V gave up 5 bases and J gave up 1 base; unmatched junction bases: 5. This CDR3 region has 15 residues. The CDR3 coding sequence is TGCGCCAGCAGACAGGGGGTGGAGAGCAATCAGCCCCAGCATTTT. Amino acids: CASRQGVESNQPQHF.

This chain uses TRBV19 with TRBJ2-7; 8 nucleotides agree with TRBD1. Germline-derived CDR1 and CDR2 are LNHDA and SQIVND (reference sequence). The CDR3 has 15 residues. After removal of 6 bases from V and 0 bases from J, the junction contained 7 bases not matched to a gene. Written as DNA, the CDR3 is TGTGCCAGTAGGGAATCCGGGACAGGCTCCTACGAGCAGTACTTC. It encodes CASRESGTGSYEQYF.

The chain couples TRBV19 to TRBJ2-3, with D perhaps TRBD1 (5 bases). The CDR3 covers 14 residues. Germline V gene sequence: CDR1 LNHDA, CDR2 SQIVND (reference sequence). V shed 7 bases and J shed 2 bases, with 13 bases lying between them. This CDR3 is CASKRDRITDTQYF. The CDR3 DNA reads TGTGCCAGTAAGAGAGACAGAATCACAGATACGCAGTATTTT.